This is a list of T cell receptor beta chains from one sample in a study of blood T cell repertoires in COVID-19. TCRdb's copy holds only in-frame clones and misses some; the assay was immunoSEQ multiplex PCR. The sample includes 110,000 or so clones, just under 90% of them seen just once. The sequencing input was peripheral blood. The receptors stem from a woman between 50 and 59 years old with acute or convalescent COVID-19. CDR3s include the opening cysteine and the closing phenylalanine or tryptophan. The D gene is left open where the match is weak. Size is omitted from some rows. Given values are once, few, many or a class for expanded clones.

d_call: -
j_call: TRBJ1-1
v_call: TRBV10-2
clone_size: -
cdr3_aa: CASSLSYESTEAFF
cdr3_nt: TGCGCCAGCAGTCTCTCATACGAGAGCACTGAAGCTTTCTTT

d_call: -
j_call: TRBJ1-6
v_call: TRBV5-6
clone_size: -
cdr3_aa: CASSSEGSSYNSPLHF
cdr3_nt: TGTGCCAGCAGCTCCGAAGGGAGCTCCTATAATTCACCCCTCCACTTT

d_call: TRBD2
j_call: TRBJ2-1
v_call: TRBV19
clone_size: few
cdr3_aa: CASSIGVAGLQFF
cdr3_nt: TGTGCCAGTAGTATAGGGGTAGCGGGGTTACAGTTCTTC

d_call: TRBD1
j_call: TRBJ1-1
v_call: TRBV27
clone_size: -
cdr3_aa: CASSSEHPGQGRTEAFF
cdr3_nt: TGTGCCAGCAGTTCTGAACACCCGGGACAGGGGAGGACTGAAGCTTTCTTT

d_call: -
j_call: TRBJ1-3
v_call: TRBV3-1/TRBV3-2
clone_size: -
cdr3_aa: CASSQHSGNTIYF
cdr3_nt: TGTGCCAGCAGCCAACATTCCGGAAACACCATATATTTT

d_call: TRBD1
j_call: TRBJ1-1
v_call: TRBV19
clone_size: -
cdr3_aa: CASSIVISRTGGLATEAFF
cdr3_nt: TGTGCCAGTAGTATAGTAATTTCGCGGACAGGGGGCTTGGCCACTGAAGCTTTCTTT

d_call: TRBD1
j_call: TRBJ1-1
v_call: TRBV2
clone_size: -
cdr3_aa: CASSDQGAEAFF
cdr3_nt: TGTGCCAGCAGTGACCAGGGGGCCGAAGCTTTCTTT

d_call: -
j_call: TRBJ1-1
v_call: TRBV24-1
clone_size: -
cdr3_aa: CATSDARGAEAFF
cdr3_nt: TGTGCCACCAGTGATGCCAGGGGAGCTGAAGCTTTCTTT

d_call: -
j_call: TRBJ2-3
v_call: TRBV19
clone_size: -
cdr3_aa: CASSIGRSFTDTQYF
cdr3_nt: TGTGCCAGTAGTATAGGGAGATCATTCACAGATACGCAGTATTTT

d_call: TRBD1
j_call: TRBJ1-1
v_call: TRBV19
clone_size: -
cdr3_aa: CASSMGQMNTEAFF
cdr3_nt: TGTGCCAGTAGTATGGGACAGATGAACACTGAAGCTTTCTTT

d_call: -
j_call: TRBJ2-3
v_call: TRBV12-3/TRBV12-4
clone_size: few
cdr3_aa: CASSFIEGDTQYF
cdr3_nt: TGTGCCAGCAGTTTTATTGAGGGAGATACGCAGTATTTT

d_call: -
j_call: TRBJ2-3
v_call: TRBV7-8
clone_size: -
cdr3_aa: CASSFDYTGADTQYF
cdr3_nt: TGTGCCAGCAGCTTTGATTACACGGGGGCAGATACGCAGTATTTT

d_call: TRBD1
j_call: TRBJ2-7
v_call: TRBV7-2
clone_size: -
cdr3_aa: CASSLDRGLYEQYF
cdr3_nt: TGTGCCAGCAGCCTCGACAGGGGTCTCTACGAGCAGTACTTC

d_call: -
j_call: TRBJ2-7
v_call: TRBV2
clone_size: few
cdr3_aa: CASSDPGDYEQYF
cdr3_nt: TGTGCCAGCAGTGATCCCGGGGACTACGAGCAGTACTTC

d_call: -
j_call: TRBJ1-1
v_call: TRBV5-5
clone_size: once
cdr3_aa: CASQVGTEAFF
cdr3_nt: TGTGCCAGCCAGGTTGGCACTGAAGCTTTCTTT

d_call: TRBD1
j_call: TRBJ1-2
v_call: TRBV27
clone_size: once
cdr3_aa: CASSSGDRGPSSDGYTF
cdr3_nt: TGTGCCAGCAGCTCAGGGGACAGGGGGCCTTCATCGGATGGCTACACCTTC

d_call: TRBD1
j_call: TRBJ2-7
v_call: TRBV19
clone_size: -
cdr3_aa: CASSRDRGRDEQYF
cdr3_nt: TGTGCCAGTAGTCGTGACAGGGGGCGGGACGAGCAGTACTTC

d_call: TRBD2
j_call: TRBJ2-3
v_call: TRBV9
clone_size: few
cdr3_aa: CATSGGVLATDTQYF
cdr3_nt: TGTGCCACCTCCGGGGGGGTCCTTGCCACAGATACGCAGTATTTT

d_call: TRBD1
j_call: TRBJ1-2
v_call: TRBV27
clone_size: -
cdr3_aa: CASSPGDREGGYTF
cdr3_nt: TGTGCCAGCAGTCCCGGGGACAGAGAGGGAGGCTACACCTTC